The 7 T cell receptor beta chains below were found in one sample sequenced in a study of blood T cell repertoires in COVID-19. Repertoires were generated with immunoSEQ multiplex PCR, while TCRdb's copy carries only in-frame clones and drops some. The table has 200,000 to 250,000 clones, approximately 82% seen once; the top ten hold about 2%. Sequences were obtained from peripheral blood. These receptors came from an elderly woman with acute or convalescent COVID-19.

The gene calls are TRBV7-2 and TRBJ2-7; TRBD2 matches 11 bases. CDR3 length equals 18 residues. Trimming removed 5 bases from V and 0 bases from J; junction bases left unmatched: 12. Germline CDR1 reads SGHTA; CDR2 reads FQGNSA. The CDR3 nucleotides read TGTGCCAGCAGCCCCACAGGGACTAGCGGTCCCCTCTCCTACGAGCAGTACTTC. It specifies CASSPTGTSGPLSYEQYF.

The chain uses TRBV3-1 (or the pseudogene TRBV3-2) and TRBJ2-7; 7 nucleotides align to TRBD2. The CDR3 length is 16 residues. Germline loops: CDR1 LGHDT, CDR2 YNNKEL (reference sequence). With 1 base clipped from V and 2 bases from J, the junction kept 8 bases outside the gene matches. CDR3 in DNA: TGTGCCAGCAGCCAAGTTGGTCCAGCGGGGACCTACGAGCAGTACTTC. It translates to CASSQVGPAGTYEQYF.

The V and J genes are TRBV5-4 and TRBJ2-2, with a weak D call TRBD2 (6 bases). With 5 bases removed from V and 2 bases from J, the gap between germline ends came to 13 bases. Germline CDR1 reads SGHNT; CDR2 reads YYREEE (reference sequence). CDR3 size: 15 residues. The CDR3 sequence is CASSSGLFNTGELFF. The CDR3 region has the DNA TGTGCCAGCAGTTCTGGACTATTCAACACCGGGGAGCTGTTTTTT. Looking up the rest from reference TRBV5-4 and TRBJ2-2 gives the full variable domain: ETGVTQSPTHLIKTRGQQVTLRCSSQSGHNTVSWYQQALGQGPQFIFQYYREEENGRGNFPPRFSGLQFPNYSSELNVNALELDDSALYLCASSSGLFNTGELFFGEGSRLTVL.

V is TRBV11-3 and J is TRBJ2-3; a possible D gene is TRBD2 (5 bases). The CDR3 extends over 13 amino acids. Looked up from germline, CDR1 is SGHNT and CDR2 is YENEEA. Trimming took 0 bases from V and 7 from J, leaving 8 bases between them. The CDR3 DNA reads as TGTGCCAGCAGCTTAGATCGGGAATATACGCAGTATTTT. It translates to CASSLDREYTQYF.

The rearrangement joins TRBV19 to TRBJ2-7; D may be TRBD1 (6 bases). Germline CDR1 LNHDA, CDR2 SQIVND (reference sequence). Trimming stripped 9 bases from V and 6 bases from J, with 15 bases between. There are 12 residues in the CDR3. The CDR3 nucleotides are TGTGCCAGCACTGGACAGTTTAGCGAGCAGTACTTC. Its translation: CASTGQFSEQYF.

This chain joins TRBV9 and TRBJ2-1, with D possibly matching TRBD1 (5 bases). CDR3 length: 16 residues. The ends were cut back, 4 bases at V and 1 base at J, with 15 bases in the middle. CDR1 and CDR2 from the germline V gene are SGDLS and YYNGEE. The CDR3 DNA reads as TGTGCCAGCAGCCCTAGGGGTCAGGGTTCCTACAATGAGCAGTTCTTC. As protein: CASSPRGQGSYNEQFF.

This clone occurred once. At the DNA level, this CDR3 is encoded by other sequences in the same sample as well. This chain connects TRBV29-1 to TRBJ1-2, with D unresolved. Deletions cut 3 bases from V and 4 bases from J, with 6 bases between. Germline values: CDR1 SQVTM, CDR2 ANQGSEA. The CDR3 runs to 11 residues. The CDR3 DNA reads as TGCAGCGTTGACGAGGGCTATGGCTACACCTTC. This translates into CSVDEGYGYTF.